This TCR beta chain was captured by sequencing in a study of blood T cells in healthy people across ages. CDR3 size: 13 residues. The authors ran a second PCR of roughly 7 to 11 cycles using a sample-barcoded 5' primer and a J-beta primer mix. Each CDR3 protein is one row after TCRdb ran MiXCR on the 5' RACE reads. Of about 1.6 million distinct CDR3 sequences listed, roughly 32% were seen once; the top ten hold around 11%. The origin of this receptor is a woman younger than 45 in good health. The gene calls are TRBV12-3 or TRBV12-4 and TRBJ2-1, with D unresolved. The J call may be faulty, since TRBJ2-7 better matches the DNA end. Source material: blood. The CDR3 sequence is CASSLDYTSEQYF. CDR3 coding DNA: TGTGCCAGCAGTTTAGACTACACATCCGAGCAGTACTTC.